This T cell receptor beta chain is drawn from a study of shared clonotypes between healthy human individuals. General study results and limits: Shared clonotypes across all four donors exceeded non-shared ones in generation probability. Few donors restricted represented genetic and exposure-history diversity.

Libraries were prepared by immunoSEQ multiplex PCR; TCRdb keeps only in-frame clonotypes and omits some of them. Of roughly 1,800,000 clones in the sample, about 95% are singletons; the top ten hold 1.2%. V was pared by 0 bases and J by 0 bases, with 6 bases between. This CDR3 region has 14 residues. Germline V gives CDR1 SGHDT, CDR2 YYEEEE. It was CD45RO-negative cells, positively selected for CCR7, that made up naive CD8 cells, with terminally differentiated effector memory CD45RA+ cells excluded. Every contributor of samples was a Caucasian grown-up residing in Nashville, Tennessee. Turning to this clone: What it binds is unknown.

V usage is TRBV5-6 and J usage is TRBJ1-2; D is unclear. The TCR was taken from a man between 18 and 29 years old in good health. Sequencing was carried out using naive CD8+ T cells sorted from blood. CDR3 sequence: CASSLVGPNYGYTF. In nucleotides, the CDR3 is TGTGCCAGCAGCTTGGTGGGCCCTAACTATGGCTACACCTTC. The whole variable domain, filled in from reference TRBV5-6 and TRBJ1-2, reads DAGVTQSPTHLIKTRGQQVTLRCSPKSGHDTVSWYQQALGQGPQFIFQYYEEEERQRGNFPDRFSGHQFPNYSSELNVNALLLGDSALYLCASSLVGPNYGYTFGSGTRLTVV.